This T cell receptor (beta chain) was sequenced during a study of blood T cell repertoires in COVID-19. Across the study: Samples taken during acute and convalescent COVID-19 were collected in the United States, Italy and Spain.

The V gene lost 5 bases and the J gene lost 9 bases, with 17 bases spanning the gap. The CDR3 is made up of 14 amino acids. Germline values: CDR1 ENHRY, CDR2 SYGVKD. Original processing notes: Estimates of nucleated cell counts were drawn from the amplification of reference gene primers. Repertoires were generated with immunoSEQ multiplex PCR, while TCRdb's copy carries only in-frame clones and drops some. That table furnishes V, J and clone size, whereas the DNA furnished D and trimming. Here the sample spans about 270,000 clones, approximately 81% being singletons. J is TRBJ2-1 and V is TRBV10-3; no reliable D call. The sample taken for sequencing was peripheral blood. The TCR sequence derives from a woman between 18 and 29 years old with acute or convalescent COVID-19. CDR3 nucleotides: TGTGCCATCAGTACACAAACCCCCCCGGGTGAGCAGTTCTTC. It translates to CAISTQTPPGEQFF.